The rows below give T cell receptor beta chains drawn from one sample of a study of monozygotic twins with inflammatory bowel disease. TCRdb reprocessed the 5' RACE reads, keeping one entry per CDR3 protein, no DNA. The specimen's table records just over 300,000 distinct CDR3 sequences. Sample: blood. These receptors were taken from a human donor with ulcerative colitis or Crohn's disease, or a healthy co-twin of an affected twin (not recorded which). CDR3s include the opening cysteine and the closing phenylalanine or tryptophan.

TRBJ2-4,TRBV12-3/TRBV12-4,CASSFRLAAQNIQYF
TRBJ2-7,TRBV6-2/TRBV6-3,CASSHTSGGRYEQYF
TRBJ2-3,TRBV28,CASSAQVGGGTDTQYF
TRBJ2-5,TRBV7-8,CASSPRDRGYLQTQYF
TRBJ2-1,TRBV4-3,CASSQDIWGNEQFF
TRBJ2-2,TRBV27,CASRRDRGTGELFF
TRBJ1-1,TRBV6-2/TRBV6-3,CASQRQGYTEAFF
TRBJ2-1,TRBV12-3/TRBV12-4,CASSAQASGLHNEQFF
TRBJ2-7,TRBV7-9,CASSPDQPPLYEQYF
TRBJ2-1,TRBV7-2,CASSFAGTSGLNEQFF
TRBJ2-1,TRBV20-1,CSAKIPGHPYHEQFF
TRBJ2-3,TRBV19,CASSMPYGTGFTDTQYF
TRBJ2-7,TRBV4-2,CASSQGRPGTMVTYEQYF
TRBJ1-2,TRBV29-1,CSVAGTAKGGYTF
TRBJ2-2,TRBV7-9,CASSLGRGRVNTGELFF
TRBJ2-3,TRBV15,CATLSGRGGLDTQYF
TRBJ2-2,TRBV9,CASSVGWDTGELFF
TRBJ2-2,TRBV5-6,CASSITGTGLDTGELFF
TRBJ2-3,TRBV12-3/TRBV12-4,CASSTYSGVGDTQYF
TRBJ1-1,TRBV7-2,CASSRTGLAEAFF
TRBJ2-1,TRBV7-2,CASSLEALYNEQFF
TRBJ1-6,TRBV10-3,CAVRDRGSSYNSPLHF
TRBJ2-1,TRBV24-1,CATSDSGQAYNEQFF
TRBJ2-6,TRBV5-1,CASSLAIGLAGANVLTF
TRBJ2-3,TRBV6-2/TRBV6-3,CASSYSAGGAIVSTDTQYF
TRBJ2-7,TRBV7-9,CASSPRLGNHEQYF
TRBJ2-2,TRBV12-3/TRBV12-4,CASRFPLGGDPLNTGELFF
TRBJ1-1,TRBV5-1,CASSLGQSLVGTEAFF
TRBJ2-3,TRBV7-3,CASSFVGLSTDTQYF
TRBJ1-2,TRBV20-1,CSATGPYGYTF
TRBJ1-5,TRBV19,CASARGQGGPQHF
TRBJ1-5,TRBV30,CAWSRESDQPQHF
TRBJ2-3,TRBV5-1,CASSLALATDTQYF
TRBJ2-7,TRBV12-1,CASRPQGVDSYEQYF
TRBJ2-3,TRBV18,CASSPTSSADTQYF
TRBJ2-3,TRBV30,CAWSAGGLTQYF
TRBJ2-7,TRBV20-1,CSARDGGGQYF
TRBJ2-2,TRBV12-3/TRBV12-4,CASSGLVDTGELFF
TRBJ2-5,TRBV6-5,CASSSVGRETQYF
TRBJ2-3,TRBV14,CASSPHGPRTDTQYF
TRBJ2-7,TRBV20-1,CSARKAGPYEQYF
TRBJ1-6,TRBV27,CASSPAWFSPLHF